This T cell receptor (beta chain) is from a study of post-analysis software for immune sequencing data. Study-wide context: Some patients lacked subtype; others had relapsing-remitting, secondary progressive or progressive-relapsing disease. Study-wide findings and caveats: Patients used about five TRBV segments, including TRBV5-6, TRBV5-1 and TRBV20-1, more often than controls. Diversity measured as normalized Chao1 was significantly lower in multiple sclerosis patients than in controls.

This clonotype was observed a few times. The antigen remains unidentified. CDR1 is SGHDN and CDR2 is FVKESK in the germline V gene. The CDR3 runs 14 residues. Trimming stripped 0 bases from V and 4 bases from J, with 9 bases between. Each TCR beta cDNA library carried unique molecular identifiers. Input amounts of about 0.85 to 11 million T cells were used. These gave roughly 500,000 cDNA molecules, so each molecule approximated one T cell. TCRdb re-called the PCR reads through MiXCR, storing one row per CDR3 protein. The table records about 680,000 distinct CDR3 sequences, about 60% of them present only once.

Sequencing input: blood. The sequence derives from a girl aged 2 to 10 with multiple sclerosis. This rearrangement joins TRBV14 to TRBJ1-1; D not resolved. The CDR3 sequence: CASSQEAGSTEAFF. DNA of the CDR3: TGTGCCAGCAGCCAAGAAGCTGGTAGCACTGAAGCTTTCTTT. Full variable domain (outside the CDR3, taken from reference TRBV14 and TRBJ1-1): EAGVTQFPSHSVIEKGQTVTLRCDPISGHDNLYWYRRVMGKEIKFLLHFVKESKQDESGMPNNRFLAERTGGTYSTLKVQPAELEDSGVYFCASSQEAGSTEAFFGQGTRLTVV.